This is a list of T cell receptor beta chains from one sample in a study of regulatory T cells in long-lasting Graves disease. MiXCR, applied by TCRdb to the multiplex PCR reads, yields one record per CDR3 protein. This table has approximately 560,000 distinct CDR3 sequences, about 16% appearing once. A further study also used this sample, focusing on T cells in Graves' hyperthyroidism and ophthalmopathy.

Sequencing used peripheral blood mononuclear cells (PBMCs), obtained at new diagnosis, from a patient treated with antithyroid drugs. Receptor source: a man younger than 35 with Graves disease. Each CDR3 is given without its conserved first and last residue. Fields, in order: V gene, J gene, CDR3 protein.

TRBV6-5,TRBJ2-7,ASSSFSRPSDSYEQY
TRBV18,TRBJ1-5,ASSPRRGHGKPQH
TRBV4-2,TRBJ2-1,ASSQDTRGWGQF
TRBV18,TRBJ2-1,ASSSSRGLTYNEQF
TRBV20-1,TRBJ2-3,SAREMDRGMFADTQY
TRBV6-1,TRBJ2-2,ASLHGPGIAGELF
TRBV2,TRBJ2-3,ASSEEREKDTQY
TRBV6-2/TRBV6-3,TRBJ2-3,ASSGYTGTRVDTQY
TRBV28,TRBJ2-3,ASSYLGAEGDTQY
TRBV15,TRBJ1-1,ATSRSMNTEAF
TRBV28,TRBJ2-7,ASSLLPGQGLYEQY
TRBV7-9,TRBJ2-1,ASSLVTGVVRNEQF
TRBV5-1,TRBJ2-5,ASSGGFRGLLVQETQY
TRBV12-5,TRBJ1-3,ASGFSGTDASGNTIY
TRBV18,TRBJ2-2,ASSPPGGQANTGELF
TRBV12-3/TRBV12-4,TRBJ1-4,ASTFRDRDEKLF
TRBV5-1,TRBJ1-1,ASRFRLQIGQPDSTEAF
TRBV20-1,TRBJ2-5,SASRGIPQETQY
TRBV7-2,TRBJ2-1,ASSLGSAGGQGEQF
TRBV29-1,TRBJ2-5,SVALREGHRQTQY
TRBV28,TRBJ1-4,ASSFMGGFPEKLF
TRBV5-1,TRBJ2-5,ASSFDGKETQY
TRBV10-1,TRBJ2-3,ASSEGTASTDTQY
TRBV6-2/TRBV6-3,TRBJ2-3,ASSERLAGDGTQY
TRBV3-1,TRBJ2-3,ASSQELASDTQY
TRBV20-1,TRBJ2-7,SAKRVDEQY
TRBV5-1,TRBJ2-1,ASSQDRAYNEQF
TRBV5-1,TRBJ2-1,ASSRTGSNEQF
TRBV28,TRBJ1-1,ASSLPQGLNTEAF
TRBV28,TRBJ1-5,ASSPQGFGDQPQH
TRBV4-1,TRBJ2-7,ASSQVTSGSYEQY
TRBV3-1,TRBJ2-7,ASSVGGLATYEQY
TRBV28,TRBJ2-1,ASSQGAGGPNEQF
TRBV10-3,TRBJ2-7,AISSGTLFSYEQY
TRBV5-4,TRBJ2-1,ASFPGQGTYNEQF
TRBV9,TRBJ2-5,ASSAGGTGGGWETQY
TRBV10-3,TRBJ2-7,AISIRTGMNYEQY
TRBV24-1,TRBJ2-1,ATSVGGTGGYNEQF
TRBV6-2/TRBV6-3,TRBJ1-2,ASSERDVVDGYT
TRBV7-3,TRBJ2-1,ASSPLSGRDNEQF
TRBV9,TRBJ1-1,ASSGGRIPEAF
TRBV4-2,TRBJ2-3,ASSPMRSTDTQY
TRBV28,TRBJ2-7,ASSFLGLAGVHEQY
TRBV20-1,TRBJ2-1,SARDQGTGTSGSLDEQF
TRBV7-8,TRBJ2-5,ASSLRRTQETQY
TRBV24-1,TRBJ2-2,ATSEATGYPGELF
TRBV20-1,TRBJ2-7,SARDMRESLEQY
TRBV29-1,TRBJ2-3,SGRISLAGYADTQY
TRBV7-9,TRBJ2-7,ASSLSLVATYEQY
TRBV5-1,TRBJ2-7,ASSLERGEDEQY
TRBV6-2/TRBV6-3,TRBJ2-1,ASSYIRLGLAGFDEQF
TRBV3-1,TRBJ1-2,ASSQGNRINYGYT